The 32 T cell receptor beta chains listed next were all sequenced from one sample in a study of cytomegalovirus exposure and HLA in healthy donors. The PCR used 60 Vbeta and 13 Jbeta primers. Some clones are missing from TCRdb's copy, which holds only in-frame ones; the method was immunoSEQ multiplex PCR. The sample has about 160,000 clones. The sequencing sample was made of PBMCs. These receptors came from a woman in her sixties in good health and CMV-seronegative.

The rearrangement links TRBV7-9 to TRBJ2-2; 7 bases match TRBD1. The trim removed 8 bases at V and 2 bases at J, leaving 8 bases unmatched. CDR3 size: 15 residues. CDR1 is SEHNR and CDR2 is FQNEAQ in the germline V gene (reference sequence). In DNA form, the CDR3 reads TGTGCCAGCGTACCACCAGGGGGTAACACCGGGGAGCTGTTTTTT. It codes for CASVPPGGNTGELFF. Full variable domain (outside the CDR3, taken from reference TRBV7-9 and TRBJ2-2): DTGVSQNPRHKITKRGQNVTFRCDPISEHNRLYWYRQTLGQGPEFLTYFQNEAQLEKSRLLSDRFSAERPKGSFSTLEIQRTEQGDSAMYLCASVPPGGNTGELFFGEGSRLTVL.

The rearrangement uses TRBV7-2 and TRBJ2-5, with no clear D. Per germline, CDR1 SGHTA and CDR2 FQGNSA. The CDR3 is 13 residues long. V dropped 5 bases and J dropped 4 bases, with 11 bases sitting between them. This chain's CDR3 is CASSLPPGETQYF. CDR3 DNA sequence: TGTGCCAGCAGCCTCCCCCCAGGAGAGACCCAGTACTTC.

CDR3 region: CASSFSGITNYGYTF. The CDR3 DNA reads TGTGCCAGCAGCTTTTCAGGGATAACTAACTATGGCTACACCTTC. The chain couples TRBV6-6 to TRBJ1-2; D perhaps matches TRBD1 (5 bases). CDR3 length equals 15 residues. Germline CDR1 and CDR2: MNHNY and SVGAGI (reference sequence). V shed 6 bases and J shed 0 bases, with 14 bases lying between them.

The chain employs TRBV7-2 and TRBJ2-7, with TRBD1 matching 7 bases. This CDR3 has 16 amino acids. CDR1 SGHTA and CDR2 FQGNSA come from the germline V gene. V dropped 1 base and J dropped 2; count of bases not matched to a gene: 8. The CDR3 sequence is CASSLGAQTGAYEQYF. DNA for the CDR3: TGTGCCAGCAGCTTAGGAGCACAAACAGGGGCCTACGAGCAGTACTTC.

This chain connects TRBV9 to TRBJ2-2; no clear D. In germline, CDR1 is SGDLS, CDR2 YYNGEE. The CDR3 is made up of 13 amino acids. Between the trimmed V and J ends, which lost 0 bases and 4 bases, there was a span of 4 bases. CDR3 sequence reads: CASSVGLTGELFF. In DNA form, the CDR3 reads TGTGCCAGCAGCGTAGGGCTCACCGGGGAGCTGTTTTTT. Drawing the rest from reference TRBV9 and TRBJ2-2, the complete variable domain is DSGVTQTPKHLITATGQRVTLRCSPRSGDLSVYWYQQSLDQGLQFLIQYYNGEERAKGNILERFSAQQFPDLHSELNLSSLELGDSALYFCASSVGLTGELFFGEGSRLTVL.

V gene TRBV18 combines with J gene TRBJ2-3, with 8 positions matching TRBD2. The V gene's germline CDR1 is KGHSH and CDR2 LQKENI. J lost 2 bases, V lost 0 bases, and 4 bases had no gene match. The CDR3 is 16 residues long. The CDR3 DNA reads TGTGCCAGCTCACCACCTAGCGGGACCTACACAGATACGCAGTATTTT. Protein product: CASSPPSGTYTDTQYF.

About this clone: A read error may account for a junction end that differs from germline. The chain recombines TRBV7-3 with TRBJ2-2; unclear D gene. The germline gives CDR1 SGHTA, CDR2 FQGTGA. The CDR3 runs 14 residues. CDR3 DNA: TGTGCCAGCAGCGTAACGACTTACGCCGGGGAGCTGTTTTTT. Amino acids: CASSVTTYAGELFF.

V gene TRBV7-9 combines with J gene TRBJ2-7, with D possibly TRBD2 on 6 matching bases. Trimming pared 5 bases from V and 6 bases from J, leaving 11 bases between. Germline CDR1 and CDR2: SEHNR and FQNEAQ (reference sequence). This CDR3 has 12 amino acids. The CDR3 sequence: CASSLGTLEQYF. CDR3 coding DNA: TGTGCCAGCAGCCTGGGGACTCTCGAGCAGTACTTC.

The rearrangement uses TRBV5-1 and TRBJ2-1, with 7 positions matching TRBD2. Germline CDR1 and CDR2: SGHRS and YFSETQ. There are 13 residues in the CDR3. Trimming at V came to 7 bases and at J to 6 bases, leaving 7 bases not matched to a gene. CDR3 sequence (DNA): TGCGCCAGCCGCCGGGGGGAAGGCAATGAGCAGTTCTTC. Residues: CASRRGEGNEQFF.

The V and J genes are TRBV5-1 and TRBJ2-4, with 9 bases matching TRBD1. The CDR3 consists of 18 residues. In germline, CDR1 is SGHRS, CDR2 YFSETQ. J was trimmed by 0 bases and V by 6 bases; bases with no gene match: 13. The chain's CDR3 is CASKAGTGLNLAKNIQYF. DNA for the CDR3: TGCGCCAGCAAAGCCGGGACAGGGTTAAATTTAGCCAAAAACATTCAGTACTTC.

The V gene is TRBV7-9, the J gene TRBJ2-7, with TRBD1 as a possible D gene (5 bases). The CDR3 length is 14 residues. V was trimmed by 2 bases and J by 5 bases, leaving 13 bases between them. The germline V gene encodes CDR1 SEHNR and CDR2 FQNEAQ (reference sequence). The CDR3 protein is CASSLFRVQDEQYF. CDR3 coding DNA: TGTGCCAGCAGCTTATTCAGGGTCCAGGACGAGCAGTACTTC. Full variable domain (outside the CDR3, taken from reference TRBV7-9 and TRBJ2-7): DTGVSQNPRHKITKRGQNVTFRCDPISEHNRLYWYRQTLGQGPEFLTYFQNEAQLEKSRLLSDRFSAERPKGSFSTLEIQRTEQGDSAMYLCASSLFRVQDEQYFGPGTRLTVT.

The chain uses TRBV10-3 and TRBJ1-5; maybe TRBD1 (5 bases). There are 16 residues in the CDR3. Germline CDR1 is ENHRY and CDR2 is SYGVKD. V dropped 5 bases and J dropped 0 bases, with 14 bases sitting between them. This CDR3 reads CAISPGPGGSNQPQHF. CDR3 coding DNA: TGTGCCATCAGTCCAGGGCCGGGGGGTAGCAATCAGCCCCAGCATTTT.

CDR3 DNA: TGCGCCAGCAGCTCCGGGACAGTGGTGATCAATGAGCAGTTCTTC. This encodes CASSSGTVVINEQFF. The genes are TRBV5-1 and TRBJ2-1, with 7 bases identical to TRBD1. After removal of 3 bases from V and 6 bases from J, the junction contained 9 bases not matched to a gene. The CDR3 totals 15 residues. CDR1 and CDR2 from the germline V gene are SGHRS and YFSETQ.

The rearrangement links TRBV7-7 to TRBJ2-2; maybe TRBD1 (5 bases). The CDR3 is 13 residues long. The V gene lost 2 bases and the J gene lost 8 bases, with 9 bases spanning the gap. CDR1 is SSHAT and CDR2 is FNYEAQ in the germline V gene (reference sequence). The CDR3 region has the DNA TGTGCCAGCAGCTTACAGGGCGGAGGGGAGCTGTTTTTT. Encoded protein: CASSLQGGGELFF.

The CDR3 sequence: CAIGGVSNQPQHF. CDR3 nucleotides: TGTGCCATTGGGGGCGTTAGCAATCAGCCCCAGCATTTT. The chain couples TRBV19 to TRBJ1-5; TRBD1 might be the D (6 bases). Germline CDR1 LNHDA, CDR2 SQIVND (reference sequence). With 10 bases removed from V and 0 bases from J, the gap between germline ends came to 10 bases. The CDR3 covers 13 residues.

The chain is built from TRBV9 and TRBJ2-7, with 9 bases fitting TRBD1. The CDR3 runs 15 residues. Trimming removed 2 bases from V and 5 bases from J; junction bases left unmatched: 8. Germline lookup yields CDR1 SGDLS and CDR2 YYNGEE. The CDR3 protein is CASSVRTGAGNEQYF. CDR3 DNA: TGTGCCAGCAGCGTGAGGACAGGGGCTGGGAACGAGCAGTACTTC.

V gene TRBV14 combines with J gene TRBJ1-2; 8 nucleotides line up with TRBD1. The CDR3 sequence is 17 residues long. Trimming at V came to 1 base and at J to 5 bases, leaving 12 bases not matched to a gene. Germline V lookup: CDR1 SGHDN, CDR2 FVKESK. CDR3 sequence: CASSQVTGQGGGYGYTF. CDR3 nucleotides: TGTGCCAGCAGCCAAGTTACAGGACAGGGAGGAGGTTATGGCTACACCTTC.

The chain employs TRBV5-1 and TRBJ2-3; D is undetermined. The CDR3 extends over 12 amino acids. CDR1 and CDR2 from the germline V gene are SGHRS and YFSETQ. Trimming cost V 2 bases and J 3 bases, with 4 bases left between them. This chain's CDR3 is CASSFPTDTQYF. Here the CDR3 DNA reads TGCGCCAGCAGCTTCCCTACAGATACGCAGTATTTT.

V usage is TRBV5-5 and J usage is TRBJ1-4, with D uncertain. Germline V lookup: CDR1 SGHKS, CDR2 YYEKEE (reference sequence). V was trimmed by 4 bases and J by 4 bases, leaving 11 bases between them. This CDR3 has 14 amino acids. The DNA for the CDR3 is TGTGCCAGCAGCCCCGTCCCCAGTAATGAAAAACTGTTTTTT. This codes for CASSPVPSNEKLFF.

The rearrangement uses TRBV29-1 and TRBJ1-2, with 8 bases identical to TRBD1. The CDR3 consists of 13 residues. CDR1 is SQVTM, CDR2 ANQGSEA, per germline. V was clipped by 6 bases and J by 3 bases; unmatched bases: 6. CDR3 bases: TGCAGCGTCCGACAGGGGAGCGACTATGGCTACACCTTC. Its protein product is CSVRQGSDYGYTF.

Worth noting for this clone: This specimen includes other DNA sequences encoding the same CDR3. V gene TRBV4-2 combines with J gene TRBJ1-2; no clear D gene. Germline V gene sequence: CDR1 LGHNA, CDR2 YNFKEQ. This CDR3 comprises 12 residues. Trimming removed 4 bases from V and 4 bases from J, with 7 bases in between. In nucleotides, the CDR3 is TGTGCCAGCAGCCGTGAGGGCTATGGCTACACCTTC. This gives the protein CASSREGYGYTF.

V is TRBV4-3 and J is TRBJ1-4; 7 bases line up with TRBD1. The germline V gene has CDR1 LGHNA and CDR2 YSLEER. The ends lost 1 base at V and 7 bases at J; junction bases unmatched: 18. CDR3 length equals 19 residues. CDR3 coding DNA: TGCGCCAGCAGCCAAGGCGAGGGGACAGCAACTTGGGCCGGTGAAAAACTGTTTTTT. It is translated as CASSQGEGTATWAGEKLFF.

This chain uses TRBV7-3 with TRBJ1-1; D not certain. Germline assignment: CDR1 SGHTA and CDR2 FQGTGA. The germline V and J ends were trimmed by 1 base and 0 bases, with 6 bases remaining between them. This CDR3 is 14 amino acids long. CDR3 nucleotide sequence: TGTGCCAGCAGCTTAAGTTCGGTGAACACTGAAGCTTTCTTT. Encoded protein: CASSLSSVNTEAFF.

This chain connects TRBV27 to TRBJ2-2, with D uncertain. Per the germline V gene, CDR1 is MNHEY and CDR2 is SMNVEV (reference sequence). This CDR3 contains 15 residues. Trimming stripped 5 bases from V and 6 bases from J, with 16 bases between. For the CDR3, the DNA is TGTGCCAGCAGTGCCGGAGTCGGGTACGCCGGGGAGCTGTTTTTT. Protein sequence: CASSAGVGYAGELFF.

J is TRBJ1-5 and V is TRBV7-9; 7 nucleotides line up with TRBD1. From germline, CDR1 is SEHNR and CDR2 FQNEAQ (reference sequence). V lost 3 bases, J lost 6 bases, and 5 bases stayed unmatched. The CDR3 has 14 amino acids. CDR3 protein: CASSFDRVGQPQHF. The CDR3 bases are TGTGCCAGCAGCTTCGACAGGGTGGGTCAGCCCCAGCATTTT.

The rearrangement joins TRBV25-1 to TRBJ2-1; 8 bases align to TRBD1. V dropped 6 bases and J dropped 8; count of bases not matched to a gene: 6. The CDR3 is 13 residues long. Germline CDR1 is MGHDK and CDR2 is SYGVNS. This chain's CDR3 is CASRTGVLDEQFF. In DNA, the CDR3 is TGTGCCAGCAGGACAGGGGTTTTGGATGAGCAGTTCTTC.

This chain uses TRBV7-9 with TRBJ2-7; 7 bases fit TRBD2. The germline V gene encodes CDR1 SEHNR and CDR2 FQNEAQ (reference sequence). Trimming cost V 3 bases and J 6 bases; bases outside gene matches: 5. This CDR3 region has 13 residues. The CDR3 DNA reads as TGTGCCAGCAGCTTCTCGGGAGGTTCCGAGCAGTACTTC. Its translation is CASSFSGGSEQYF.

CDR3 sequence reads: CASSPGQGGRDEQFF. DNA of the CDR3: TGTGCCAGCTCACCGGGACAGGGAGGAAGGGATGAGCAGTTCTTC. The V and J genes are TRBV18 and TRBJ2-1, with TRBD1 identical over 9 bases. The germline gives CDR1 KGHSH, CDR2 LQKENI. This CDR3 has 15 residues. The junction had 8 bases not matched to a gene; V was cut back by 3 bases and J by 8 bases.

The chain links TRBV10-3 to TRBJ1-1; TRBD1 agrees at 9 bases. The CDR3 totals 15 residues. The germline V gene has CDR1 ENHRY and CDR2 SYGVKD. The V gene end was trimmed by 4 bases and the J gene end by 5 bases; junction bases not matched to a gene: 8. The CDR3 region has the DNA TGTGCCATCAGTGGACCGGGACAGGGTAGAACTGAAGCTTTCTTT. Its translation: CAISGPGQGRTEAFF.

The V and J genes are TRBV4-1 and TRBJ2-2; the D gene is possibly TRBD1 (6 bases). Trimming shortened V by 3 bases and J by 5 bases, and 10 bases separated the two germline ends. From germline, CDR1 is MGHRA and CDR2 YSYEKL. The CDR3 is 14 amino acids. CDR3 coding DNA: TGCGCCAGCAGCCATCACAGGGAAACCGGGGAGCTGTTTTTT. This sequence encodes CASSHHRETGELFF.

The chain recombines TRBV6-5 with TRBJ1-2, with TRBD1 matching 7 bases. V shed 4 bases and J 4 bases; nucleotides not matched to a gene: 6. Germline V gene lookup returns CDR1 MNHEY and CDR2 SVGAGI. The CDR3 spans 14 residues. The CDR3 DNA reads TGTGCCAGCAGTTTCCGGGGGACAGCCTATGGCTACACCTTC. It yields the protein CASSFRGTAYGYTF.

This chain links TRBV11-1 with TRBJ2-7, with a tentative D call TRBD2 (5 bases). Germline V lookup: CDR1 SGHAT, CDR2 FQDESV (reference sequence). Deletions cut 0 bases from V and 6 bases from J, with 9 bases between. CDR3 length equals 13 residues. The CDR3 region has the DNA TGTGCCAGCAGCTTAGCGGTACGGGGCGAGCAGTACTTC. Residues: CASSLAVRGEQYF.